The clone carrying this TCR beta chain appeared a few times. Through a sample-barcoded 5' primer and a J-beta primer mix, a second PCR was run for roughly 6 to 12 cycles. TCRdb passed the 5' RACE reads through MiXCR, listing each CDR3 protein once. The sample carries more than 650,000 distinct CDR3 sequences, 20% to 25% recorded once. The data stem from a study of blood T cells in healthy people across ages. Trimming cost V 0 bases and J 5 bases; bases outside gene matches: 9. Per germline, CDR1 DFQATT and CDR2 SNEGSKA (reference sequence). This CDR3 comprises 15 residues. The chain combines TRBV20-1 with TRBJ2-5; the match to TRBD2 covers 7 bases. Specimen: blood. The source is a man aged 70-80 years in good health. This CDR3 is CSARDGVAGRETQYF. The CDR3 DNA sequence: TGCAGTGCTAGAGATGGTGTAGCGGGCCGGGAGACCCAGTACTTC.